In its sample, the clone carrying this T cell receptor beta chain was seen a few times. Time point reported: blood at routine non-recurrence follow-up after resection. Whole RNA from tumor, nontumor lung or frozen PBMC was sequenced unsorted. The source of the sample is a study of spatial heterogeneity in lung cancer. Study-level information: Untreated early-stage non-small cell lung cancer patients, 55 to 85 in total, were the donors. PBMC collected at follow-up were sequenced when available, a median of roughly 25 months after resection.

MiXCR, applied by TCRdb to the 5' RACE reads, yields one record per CDR3 protein. The sample lists roughly 120,000 distinct CDR3 sequences, more than 9% occurring once. CDR1 and CDR2 (germline): SGHTA, FQGTGA. Trimming cost V 0 bases and J 8 bases, with 13 bases left between them. This CDR3 comprises 14 residues. The receptor was isolated from a male donor with early-stage non-small cell lung cancer. This chain links TRBV7-3 with TRBJ1-2; maybe TRBD1 (5 bases). This sample comprised PBMCs, obtained at follow-up. CDR3 sequence reads: CASSLTPGLEGYTF. CDR3 sequence (DNA): TGTGCCAGCAGCTTAACTCCGGGGCTGGAAGGCTACACCTTC.